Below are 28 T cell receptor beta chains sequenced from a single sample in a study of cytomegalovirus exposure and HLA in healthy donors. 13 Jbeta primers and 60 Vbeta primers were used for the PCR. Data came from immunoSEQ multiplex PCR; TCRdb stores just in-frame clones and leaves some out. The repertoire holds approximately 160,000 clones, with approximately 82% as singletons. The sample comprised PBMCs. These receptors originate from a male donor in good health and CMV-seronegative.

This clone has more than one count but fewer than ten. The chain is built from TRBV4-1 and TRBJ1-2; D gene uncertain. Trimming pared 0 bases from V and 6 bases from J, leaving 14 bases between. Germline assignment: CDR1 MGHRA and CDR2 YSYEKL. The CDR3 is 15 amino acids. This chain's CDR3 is CASSQDPRGFHGYTF. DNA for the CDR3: TGCGCCAGCAGCCAAGATCCTAGAGGGTTCCATGGCTACACCTTC.

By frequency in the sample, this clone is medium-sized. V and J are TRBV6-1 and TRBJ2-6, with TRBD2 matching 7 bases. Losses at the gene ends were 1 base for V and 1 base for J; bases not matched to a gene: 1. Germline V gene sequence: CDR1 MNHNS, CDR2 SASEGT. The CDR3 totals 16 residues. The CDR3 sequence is CASSEGGGSGANVLTF. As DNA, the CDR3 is TGTGCCAGCAGTGAAGGGGGGGGTTCTGGGGCCAACGTCCTGACTTTC.

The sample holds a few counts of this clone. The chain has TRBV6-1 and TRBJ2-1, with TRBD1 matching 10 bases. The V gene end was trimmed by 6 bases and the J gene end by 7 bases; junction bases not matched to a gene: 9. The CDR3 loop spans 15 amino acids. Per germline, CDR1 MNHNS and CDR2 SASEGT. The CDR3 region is CASRRTGGSYNEQFF. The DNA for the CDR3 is TGTGCCAGCAGGAGGACAGGGGGATCTTATAATGAGCAGTTCTTC.

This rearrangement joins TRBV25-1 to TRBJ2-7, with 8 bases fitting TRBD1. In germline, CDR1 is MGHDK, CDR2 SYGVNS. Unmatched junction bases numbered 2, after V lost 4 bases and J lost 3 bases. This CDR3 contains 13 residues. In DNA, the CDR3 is TGTGCCAGCAGTGGGACAGGGTACTACGAGCAGTACTTC. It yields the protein CASSGTGYYEQYF.

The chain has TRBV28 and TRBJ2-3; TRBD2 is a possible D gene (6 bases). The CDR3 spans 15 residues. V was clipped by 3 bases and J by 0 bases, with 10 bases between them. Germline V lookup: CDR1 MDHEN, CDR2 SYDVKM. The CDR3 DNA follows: TGTGCCAGCAGTTTCGAGCGGGTTAGCACAGATACGCAGTATTTT. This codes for CASSFERVSTDTQYF.

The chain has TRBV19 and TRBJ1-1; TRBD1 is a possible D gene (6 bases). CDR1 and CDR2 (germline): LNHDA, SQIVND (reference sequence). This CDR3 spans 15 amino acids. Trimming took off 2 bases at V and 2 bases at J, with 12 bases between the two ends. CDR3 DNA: TGTGCCAGTAGTATAATGGACAGCGGTAACACTGAAGCTTTCTTT. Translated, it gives CASSIMDSGNTEAFF.

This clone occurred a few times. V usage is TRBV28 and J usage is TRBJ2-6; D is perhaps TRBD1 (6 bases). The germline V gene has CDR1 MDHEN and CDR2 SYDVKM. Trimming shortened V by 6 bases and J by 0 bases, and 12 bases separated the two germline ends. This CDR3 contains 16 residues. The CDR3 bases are TGTGCCAGCAGGACAGGTCCTAGCTCTGGGGCCAACGTCCTGACTTTC. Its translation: CASRTGPSSGANVLTF.

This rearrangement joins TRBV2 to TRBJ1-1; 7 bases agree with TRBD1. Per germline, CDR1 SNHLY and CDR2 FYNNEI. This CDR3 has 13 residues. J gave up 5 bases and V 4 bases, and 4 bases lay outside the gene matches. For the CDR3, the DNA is TGTGCCAGCAGTGGTACAGGGGTTACTGAAGCTTTCTTT. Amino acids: CASSGTGVTEAFF. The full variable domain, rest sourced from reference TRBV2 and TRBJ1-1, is EPEVTQTPSHQVTQMGQEVILRCVPISNHLYFYWYRQILGQKVEFLVSFYNNEISEKSEIFDDQFSVERPDGSNFTLKIRSTKLEDSAMYFCASSGTGVTEAFFGQGTRLTVV.

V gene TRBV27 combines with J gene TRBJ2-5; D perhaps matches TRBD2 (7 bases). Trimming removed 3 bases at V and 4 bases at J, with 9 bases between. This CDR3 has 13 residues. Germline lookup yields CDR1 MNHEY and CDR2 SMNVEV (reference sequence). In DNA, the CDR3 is TGTGCCAGCAGTTTGGGAGGGGGAGAGACCCAGTACTTC. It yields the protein CASSLGGGETQYF.

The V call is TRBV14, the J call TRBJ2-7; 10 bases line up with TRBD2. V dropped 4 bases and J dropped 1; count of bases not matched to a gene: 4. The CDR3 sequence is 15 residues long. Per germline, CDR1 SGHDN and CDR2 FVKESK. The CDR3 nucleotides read TGTGCCAGCAGCCCCAGACTAGCGGGTTCCTACGAGCAGTACTTC. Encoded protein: CASSPRLAGSYEQYF.

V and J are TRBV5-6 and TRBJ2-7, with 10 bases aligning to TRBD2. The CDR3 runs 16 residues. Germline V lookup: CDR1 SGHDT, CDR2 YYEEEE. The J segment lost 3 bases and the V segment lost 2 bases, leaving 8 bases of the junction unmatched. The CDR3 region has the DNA TGTGCCAGCAGCTTCCTACCTAGCGGGAGTAACTACGAGCAGTACTTC. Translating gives CASSFLPSGSNYEQYF.

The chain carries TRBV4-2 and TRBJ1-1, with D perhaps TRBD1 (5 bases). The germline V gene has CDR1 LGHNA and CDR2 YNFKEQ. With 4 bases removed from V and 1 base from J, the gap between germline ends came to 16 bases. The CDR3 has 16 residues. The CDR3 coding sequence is TGTGCCAGCAGCCCCTCGACGGGGGTGAGGAACACTGAAGCTTTCTTT. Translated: CASSPSTGVRNTEAFF.

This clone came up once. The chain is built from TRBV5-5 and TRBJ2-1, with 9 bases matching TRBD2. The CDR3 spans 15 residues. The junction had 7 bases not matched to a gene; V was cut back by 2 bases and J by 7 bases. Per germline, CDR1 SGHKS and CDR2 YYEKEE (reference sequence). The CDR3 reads CASSLAGGIRNEQFF. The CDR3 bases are TGTGCCAGCAGCTTAGCGGGAGGAATCCGAAATGAGCAGTTCTTC.

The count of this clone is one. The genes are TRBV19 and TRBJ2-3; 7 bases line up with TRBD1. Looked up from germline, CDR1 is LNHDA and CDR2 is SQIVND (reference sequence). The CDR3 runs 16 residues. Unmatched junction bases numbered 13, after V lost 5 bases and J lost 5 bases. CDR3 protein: CASSGHRLQGQDTQYF. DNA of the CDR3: TGTGCCAGTAGTGGCCACAGGTTACAGGGGCAAGATACGCAGTATTTT.

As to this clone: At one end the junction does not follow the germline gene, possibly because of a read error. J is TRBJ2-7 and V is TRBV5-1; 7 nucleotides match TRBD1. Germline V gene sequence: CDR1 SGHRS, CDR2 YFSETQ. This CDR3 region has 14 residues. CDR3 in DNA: TGCGCCAGCAGCTTGGCCCAACACCGGGACAGCCCAGACTTC. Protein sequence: CASSLAQHRDSPDF.

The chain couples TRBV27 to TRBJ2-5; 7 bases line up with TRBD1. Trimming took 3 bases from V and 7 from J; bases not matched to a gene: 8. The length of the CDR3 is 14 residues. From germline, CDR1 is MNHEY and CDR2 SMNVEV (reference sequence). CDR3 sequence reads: CASSLTGTYGTQYF. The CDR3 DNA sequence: TGTGCCAGCAGTTTGACAGGGACGTACGGGACCCAGTACTTC.

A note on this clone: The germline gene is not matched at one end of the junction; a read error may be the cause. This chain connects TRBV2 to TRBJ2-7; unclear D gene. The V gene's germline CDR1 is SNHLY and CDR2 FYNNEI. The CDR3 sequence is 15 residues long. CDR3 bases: TGTGCCAGCAGAGAAGACCCGACTCACTCCTACGAGCAGTACTTC. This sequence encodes CASREDPTHSYEQYF.

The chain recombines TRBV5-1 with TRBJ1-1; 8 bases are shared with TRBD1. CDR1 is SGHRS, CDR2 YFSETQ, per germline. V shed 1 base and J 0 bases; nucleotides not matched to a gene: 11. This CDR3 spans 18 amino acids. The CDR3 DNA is TGCGCCAGCAGCTTGTTTCCAGGGGAGACAGGGGTGAACACTGAAGCTTTCTTT. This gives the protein CASSLFPGETGVNTEAFF.

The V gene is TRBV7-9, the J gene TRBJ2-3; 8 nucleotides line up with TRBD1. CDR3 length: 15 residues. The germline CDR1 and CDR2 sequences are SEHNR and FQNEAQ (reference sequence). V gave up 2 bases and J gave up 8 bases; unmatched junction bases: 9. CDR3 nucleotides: TGTGCCAGCAGCTTACAGGGGGCGGTCTCGGGTACGCAGTATTTT. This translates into CASSLQGAVSGTQYF.

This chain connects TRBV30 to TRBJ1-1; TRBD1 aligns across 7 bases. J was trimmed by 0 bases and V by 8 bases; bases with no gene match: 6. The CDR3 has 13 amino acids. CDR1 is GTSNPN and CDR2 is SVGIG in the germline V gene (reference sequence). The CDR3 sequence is CARDSRMNTEAFF. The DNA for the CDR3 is TGTGCCAGGGACAGTCGCATGAACACTGAAGCTTTCTTT.

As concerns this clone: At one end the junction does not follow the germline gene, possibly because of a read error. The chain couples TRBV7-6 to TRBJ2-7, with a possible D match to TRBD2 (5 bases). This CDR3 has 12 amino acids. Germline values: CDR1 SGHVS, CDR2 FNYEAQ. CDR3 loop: CASSADSHLAFF. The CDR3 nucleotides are TGTGCCAGCAGCGCGGACTCCCACTTGGCCTTCTTC.

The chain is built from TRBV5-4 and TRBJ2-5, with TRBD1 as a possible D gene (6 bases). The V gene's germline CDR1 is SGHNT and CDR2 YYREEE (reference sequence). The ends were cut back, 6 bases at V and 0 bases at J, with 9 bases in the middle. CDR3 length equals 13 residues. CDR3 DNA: TGTGCCAGCACCGGACAGAACCAAGAGACCCAGTACTTC. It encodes CASTGQNQETQYF.

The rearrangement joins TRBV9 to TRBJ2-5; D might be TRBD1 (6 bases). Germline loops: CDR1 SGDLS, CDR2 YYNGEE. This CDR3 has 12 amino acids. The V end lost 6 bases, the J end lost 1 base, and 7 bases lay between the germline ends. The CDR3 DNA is TGTGCCAGCAAGGGGGTCCAAGAGACCCAGTACTTC. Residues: CASKGVQETQYF.

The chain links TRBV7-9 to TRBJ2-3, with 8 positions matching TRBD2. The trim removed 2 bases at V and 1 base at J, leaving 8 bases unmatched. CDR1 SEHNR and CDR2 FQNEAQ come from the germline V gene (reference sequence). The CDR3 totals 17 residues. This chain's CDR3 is CASSLPLAGYGTDTQYF. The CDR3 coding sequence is TGTGCCAGCAGCTTACCCTTAGCGGGATACGGCACAGATACGCAGTATTTT.

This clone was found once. CDR3 residues: CASSQVLSGGTDTQYF. CDR3 bases: TGCGCCAGCAGCCAAGTGCTGTCAGGGGGCACAGATACGCAGTATTTT. This chain joins TRBV4-1 and TRBJ2-3, with D perhaps TRBD1 (6 bases). The CDR3 totals 16 residues. The germline CDR1 and CDR2 sequences are MGHRA and YSYEKL. Trimming took 1 base from V and 1 from J, leaving 12 bases between them.

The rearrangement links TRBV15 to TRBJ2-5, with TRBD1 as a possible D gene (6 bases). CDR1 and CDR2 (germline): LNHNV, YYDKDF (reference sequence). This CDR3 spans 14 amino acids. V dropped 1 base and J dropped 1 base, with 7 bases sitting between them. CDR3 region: CATSRGTAQETQYF. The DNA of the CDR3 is TGTGCCACCAGCAGAGGGACAGCCCAAGAGACCCAGTACTTC. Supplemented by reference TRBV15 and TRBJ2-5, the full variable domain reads DAMVIQNPRYQVTQFGKPVTLSCSQTLNHNVMYWYQQKSSQAPKLLFHYYDKDFNNEADTPDNFQSRRPNTSFCFLDIRSPGLGDTAMYLCATSRGTAQETQYFGPGTRLLVL.

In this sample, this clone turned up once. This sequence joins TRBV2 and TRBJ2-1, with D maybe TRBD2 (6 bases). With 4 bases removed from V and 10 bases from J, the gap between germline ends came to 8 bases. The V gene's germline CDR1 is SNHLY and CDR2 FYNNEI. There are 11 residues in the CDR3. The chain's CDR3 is CASSAAGEQFF. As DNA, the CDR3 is TGTGCCAGCAGTGCCGCGGGAGAGCAGTTCTTC.

The CDR3 sequence is CASRKQGARRGYTF. CDR3 sequence (DNA): TGCGCCAGCAGGAAACAGGGGGCGAGGAGAGGCTACACCTTC. V is TRBV4-1 and J is TRBJ1-2; 9 bases align to TRBD1. Trimming cost V 6 bases and J 8 bases; bases outside gene matches: 10. This CDR3 spans 14 amino acids. Germline V gene lookup returns CDR1 MGHRA and CDR2 YSYEKL.